The 25 T cell receptor beta chains reported below all come from one sample, sequenced in a study of breast tumors, draining lymph nodes, adjacent tissues. TCRdb independently ran MiXCR on the multiplex PCR reads; one entry per CDR3 protein. The repertoire includes 200,000 or so distinct CDR3 sequences, around 29% of them detected once, and 4.3% sits in the top ten. Axillary draining lymph nodes of breast cancer patients supplied the node samples. Sequencing was carried out using axillary lymph node tissue. The source is a female donor with breast cancer. Some clones in this sample may be carry-over from other donors' samples.

As for this clonotype: Because the CDR3 is missing its conserved closing phenylalanine or tryptophan, this is likely a read error. The V gene is TRBV5-1, the J gene TRBJ2-7; D might be TRBD1 (6 bases). Germline CDR1 SGHRS, CDR2 YFSETQ. CDR3 size: 14 residues. V gave up 4 bases and J gave up 2 bases, with 13 bases separating them. The CDR3 sequence is CASSKRQATYEQYS. In DNA form, the CDR3 reads TGCGCCAGCAGCAAGAGACAGGCGACCTACGAGCAGTACTCC.

As concerns this clonotype: This CDR3 fails to terminate in the conserved phenylalanine or tryptophan, so it likely reflects a read error. The chain is built from TRBV6-1 and TRBJ1-2, with no clear D. Deletions cut 5 bases from V and 5 bases from J, with 6 bases between. CDR1 MNHNS and CDR2 SASEGT come from the germline V gene. The CDR3 covers 11 residues. The CDR3 nucleotides are TGTGCCAGCAGTTCGGTTTATGGCTACACCCTC. It specifies CASSSVYGYTL.

As to this clonotype: The junction does not match germline at one end; this may be a read error. This rearrangement joins TRBV12-3 or TRBV12-4 to TRBJ2-3; D is undetermined. The CDR3 runs 15 residues. This CDR3 reads CVSSPDPSGTDTQYF. The CDR3 DNA reads TGTGTCAGCAGTCCTGACCCGAGTGGGACAGATACGCAGTATTTT.

This clonotype was found many times. This chain connects TRBV7-9 to TRBJ2-2; 7 bases align to TRBD2. Per germline, CDR1 SEHNR and CDR2 FQNEAQ (reference sequence). The V segment lost 4 bases and the J segment 4 bases; nucleotides outside the gene matches: 6. This CDR3 has 15 amino acids. The CDR3 DNA reads as TGTGCCAGCAGCTCCTGGGGGGGGGGCACCGGGGAGCTGTTTTTT. This sequence encodes CASSSWGGGTGELFF.

Points on this clonotype: This may stem from a read error, because a much larger clone lies one nucleotide away. V and J are TRBV18 and TRBJ2-3; D is undetermined. The CDR3 is made up of 10 amino acids. Per the germline V gene, CDR1 is KGHSH and CDR2 is LQKENI. The DNA for the CDR3 is TGTGCCAGCTCAGCAGATACGCAGTGTTTT. Translation: CASSADTQCF.

The chain couples TRBV18 to TRBJ2-3; TRBD2 matches at 8 bases. Germline V lookup: CDR1 KGHSH, CDR2 LQKENI. Trimming at V came to 6 bases and at J to 3 bases, leaving 8 bases not matched to a gene. The CDR3 runs to 15 residues. This CDR3 is CASSGTSSFTDTQYF. Here the CDR3 DNA reads TGTGCCAGCTCCGGGACTAGTAGTTTTACAGATACGCAGTATTTT.

The chain uses TRBV6-2 or TRBV6-3 and TRBJ1-3; 10 bases are shared with TRBD1. The CDR3 covers 16 residues. CDR1 MNHEY and CDR2 SVGEGT come from the germline V gene. The ends lost 0 bases at V and 4 bases at J; junction bases unmatched: 3. The DNA of the CDR3 is TGTGCCAGCAGTTACTCGGACAGGGGGACAGGAAACACCATATATTTT. Translated, it gives CASSYSDRGTGNTIYF.

This clonotype was seen a few times. A single base separates this from a much larger clone, so it may be a read error. J is TRBJ1-2 and V is TRBV5-5; a possible D gene is TRBD1 (5 bases). CDR1 SGHKS and CDR2 YYEKEE come from the germline V gene (reference sequence). The CDR3 runs to 11 residues. Trimming stripped 4 bases from V and 10 bases from J, with 11 bases between. CDR3 nucleotide sequence: TGTGCCAGCAGCCCGGACATTGCCTACACCTTC. The encoded protein is CASSPDIAYTF.

This clonotype was recorded many times. CDR3 coding DNA: TGTGCCAGCAGCCAAGGGACAGGCGAGCAGTACTTC. Encoded protein: CASSQGTGEQYF. The chain has TRBV3-1 and TRBJ2-7; 7 bases align to TRBD1. This CDR3 has 12 amino acids. CDR1 and CDR2 (germline): LGHDT, YNNKEL (reference sequence). The ends lost 1 base at V and 6 bases at J; junction bases unmatched: 0.

This clonotype was recorded at least ten times. The chain joins TRBV20-1 to TRBJ2-1; D not resolved. The CDR3 spans 12 residues. V was clipped by 3 bases and J by 6 bases, with 9 bases between them. Germline CDR1 and CDR2: DFQATT and SNEGSKA (reference sequence). This chain's CDR3 is CSARGNFNEQFF. CDR3 bases: TGCAGTGCTAGGGGCAACTTCAATGAGCAGTTCTTC.

Only a few counts were recorded for this clonotype. The genes are TRBV12-3 or TRBV12-4 and TRBJ1-1; D call uncertain. The CDR3 runs to 14 residues. Trimming pared 7 bases from V and 1 base from J, leaving 13 bases between. DNA of the CDR3: TGTGCCAGCACCACTGAGTTGGGGAACACTGAAGCTTTCTTT. This sequence encodes CASTTELGNTEAFF.

A word on this clonotype: The junction does not match germline at one end; this may be a read error. V gene TRBV10-3 combines with J gene TRBJ1-1; no firm D call. Germline V gives CDR1 ENHRY, CDR2 SYGVKD. This CDR3 spans 13 amino acids. The DNA for the CDR3 is TGTGCCAGCAGTGAATTTAGTGGCCAAGAAGCTTTCTTT. Amino acids: CASSEFSGQEAFF.

This clonotype was picked up many times. The chain joins TRBV20-1 to TRBJ1-4, with 9 bases fitting TRBD1. V lost 6 bases and J lost 4; bases outside the gene matches: 9. The V gene's germline CDR1 is DFQATT and CDR2 SNEGSKA (reference sequence). This CDR3 region has 15 residues. The CDR3 sequence is CSAQTTGGLNEKLFF. The CDR3 region has the DNA TGCAGTGCCCAAACAACAGGGGGCCTTAATGAAAAACTGTTTTTT.

This clonotype was detected many times. This chain joins TRBV12-3 or TRBV12-4 and TRBJ1-4; D is perhaps TRBD1 (5 bases). The V end lost 7 bases, the J end lost 7 bases, and 10 bases lay between the germline ends. CDR3 length: 12 amino acids. The CDR3 reads CASTTGTEKLFF. The CDR3 nucleotides read TGTGCCAGCACCACTGGGACTGAAAAACTGTTTTTT.

Note on this clonotype: One base away lies a much larger clone, so this may be a sequencing read error. V gene TRBV6-2 or TRBV6-3 combines with J gene TRBJ2-3; TRBD1 matches at 7 bases. Germline trimming cut 6 bases from V and 6 bases from J; bases unmatched to any gene: 9. The CDR3 covers 14 residues. Germline V gene sequence: CDR1 MNHEY, CDR2 SVGEGT. The CDR3 nucleotides are TGTGCCAGCAGCCACTGGGACAGTGGGGATACGCAGTATTTT. Its protein product is CASSHWDSGDTQYF.

Of note for this clonotype: Since the CDR3 does not end with the conserved phenylalanine or tryptophan, this likely comes from a read error. Written as DNA, the CDR3 is TGCAGTGCTAGAGGTATGGGTAACTATGGCTACACCCTC. Translating it yields CSARGMGNYGYTL. This chain connects TRBV20-1 to TRBJ1-2; D gene unclear. V was clipped by 1 base and J by 1 base, with 7 bases between them. The CDR3 spans 13 residues. Germline CDR1 DFQATT, CDR2 SNEGSKA (reference sequence).

This clonotype was observed at least ten times. V usage is TRBV24-1 and J usage is TRBJ2-1; D unresolved. V shed 6 bases and J shed 8 bases, with 4 bases lying between them. CDR3 length: 10 residues. Germline loops: CDR1 KGHDR, CDR2 SFDVKD. CDR3: CATSKDEQFF. The CDR3 nucleotides are TGTGCCACCAGTAAAGATGAGCAGTTCTTC.

This clonotype was seen at least ten times. The CDR3 loop is CASSLTSPNEQFF. CDR3 sequence (DNA): TGTGCCAGCAGTTTGACCAGTCCCAATGAGCAGTTCTTC. The rearrangement links TRBV28 to TRBJ2-1; no definite D call. The CDR3 is 13 residues long. Between the trimmed V and J ends, which lost 3 bases and 6 bases, there was a span of 9 bases. Germline CDR1 reads MDHEN; CDR2 reads SYDVKM.

There are a few counts of this clonotype. The rearrangement uses TRBV6-6 and TRBJ2-2, with D perhaps matching TRBD1 (5 bases). V was cut by 5 bases and J by 0 bases, with 10 bases left in between. CDR1 MNHNY and CDR2 SVGAGI come from the germline V gene (reference sequence). The CDR3 is 15 residues long. CDR3 DNA: TGTGCCAGCAGTCACGTACAGGCGAACACCGGGGAGCTGTTTTTT. Residues: CASSHVQANTGELFF.

The chain recombines TRBV4-1 with TRBJ2-5; D may match TRBD1 or TRBD2 (6 bases each). V lost 0 bases to trimming and J lost 2 bases, with 10 bases between them. Germline V lookup: CDR1 MGHRA, CDR2 YSYEKL. There are 15 residues in the CDR3. The CDR3 loop reads CASSQEWRGQETQYF. The CDR3 nucleotides are TGCGCCAGCAGCCAAGAGTGGAGGGGGCAAGAGACCCAGTACTTC.

V gene TRBV5-1 combines with J gene TRBJ1-4, with D perhaps TRBD1 (5 bases). The length of the CDR3 is 16 residues. Germline values: CDR1 SGHRS, CDR2 YFSETQ. Trimming left V 3 bases short and J 0 bases short, with 12 bases between. This chain's CDR3 is CASSSSRGATNEKLFF. CDR3 DNA: TGCGCCAGCAGCTCGTCTCGGGGGGCAACTAATGAAAAACTGTTTTTT.

At least ten counts were recorded for this clonotype. The V and J genes are TRBV6-2 or TRBV6-3 and TRBJ2-7, with D uncertain. The CDR3 runs 15 residues. Germline V gene sequence: CDR1 MNHEY, CDR2 SVGEGT. V lost 2 bases and J lost 2, with 13 bases in between. The CDR3 DNA sequence: TGTGCCAGCAGTTACCCCAAGGGCATCACCTACGAGCAGTACTTC. It yields the protein CASSYPKGITYEQYF.

Concerning this clonotype: A much larger clone differs by one base, so this may be a read error. The V call is TRBV5-4, the J call TRBJ2-5; 11 bases match TRBD2. Germline CDR1 reads SGHNT; CDR2 reads YYREEE (reference sequence). The CDR3 is made up of 16 amino acids. The CDR3 reads CASSSSTSGIQETQCF. As DNA, the CDR3 is TGTGCCAGCAGCTCCTCGACTAGCGGGATCCAAGAGACCCAGTGCTTC.

The gene calls are TRBV11-2 and TRBJ1-2; D possibly corresponds to TRBD1 (6 bases). Looked up from germline, CDR1 is SGHAT and CDR2 is FQNNGV. Trimming left V 10 bases short and J 3 bases short, with 18 bases between. This CDR3 is built from 14 residues. CDR3 sequence: CATQMGARDYGYTF. CDR3 in DNA: TGTGCCACCCAAATGGGGGCGAGGGACTATGGCTACACCTTC.

This clonotype occurred many times. A much larger clone sits a single nucleotide away, making a read error possible. The chain recombines TRBV6-6 with TRBJ1-4; D remains ambiguous. In germline, CDR1 is MNHNY, CDR2 SVGAGI (reference sequence). V lost 5 bases to trimming and J lost 4 bases, with 11 bases between them. This CDR3 region has 14 residues. Here the CDR3 reads CASSHFGNNEKLFF. CDR3 coding DNA: TGTGCCAGCAGTCACTTTGGCAATAATGAAAAACTGTTTTTT.